The rows below give T cell receptor beta chains drawn from one sample of a study of blood T cell repertoires in COVID-19. Some clones are missing from TCRdb's copy, which holds only in-frame ones; the method was immunoSEQ multiplex PCR. The table includes under 200,000 clones, approximately 86% detected once. Sequenced input: PBMCs or T cells enriched from blood (not recorded which). The receptors originated from a woman aged 55-69 years with acute COVID-19. The CDR3 runs from the conserved cysteine through the conserved F or W. Each record gives: CDR3 protein, CDR3 DNA, J gene, V gene, clone size, D gene. D genes are given only for firm matches. Size is stated for part of the rows, as once, few or many counts, or as a class when the clone is expanded.

CDR3 protein: CASSSLSRDRGDGYTF
CDR3 DNA: TGTGCCAGCAGCTCCCTCTCCCGGGACAGGGGAGATGGCTACACCTTC
J gene: TRBJ1-2
V gene: TRBV7-9
clone size: .
D gene: TRBD1

CDR3 protein: CASSQSFGVYNEQFF
CDR3 DNA: TGCGCCAGCAGTCAATCCTTCGGGGTCTACAATGAGCAGTTCTTC
J gene: TRBJ2-1
V gene: TRBV23-1
clone size: .
D gene: .

CDR3 protein: CASSRANTGELFF
CDR3 DNA: TGTGCCAGTAGCAGGGCTAACACCGGGGAGCTGTTTTTT
J gene: TRBJ2-2
V gene: TRBV19
clone size: .
D gene: .

CDR3 protein: CASTEKGLNTEAFF
CDR3 DNA: TGCGCCAGCACCGAGAAGGGGCTGAACACTGAAGCTTTCTTT
J gene: TRBJ1-1
V gene: TRBV5-1
clone size: .
D gene: .

CDR3 protein: CASSSTGGYQPQHF
CDR3 DNA: TGTGCCAGTAGTTCAACAGGGGGGTATCAGCCCCAGCATTTT
J gene: TRBJ1-5
V gene: TRBV19
clone size: .
D gene: TRBD1

CDR3 protein: CSVEAGTFYEQYF
CDR3 DNA: TGCAGCGTTGAGGCAGGGACTTTCTACGAGCAGTACTTC
J gene: TRBJ2-7
V gene: TRBV29-1
clone size: .
D gene: .

CDR3 protein: CASSLGLAGVAGGEQYF
CDR3 DNA: TGCGCCAGCAGCCTCGGGCTAGCGGGAGTCGCCGGGGGAGAGCAGTACTTC
J gene: TRBJ2-7
V gene: TRBV5-1
clone size: .
D gene: TRBD2

CDR3 protein: CASSQVAGKAEAFF
CDR3 DNA: TGTGCCAGCAGCCAAGTTGCGGGGAAGGCTGAAGCTTTCTTT
J gene: TRBJ1-1
V gene: TRBV3-1/TRBV3-2
clone size: .
D gene: .

CDR3 protein: CASSQDDRVFEAFF
CDR3 DNA: TGCGCCAGCAGCCAGGATGACAGGGTATTCGAAGCTTTCTTT
J gene: TRBJ1-1
V gene: TRBV4-3
clone size: .
D gene: TRBD1

CDR3 protein: CASSDLTDTGTGGYGYTF
CDR3 DNA: TGTGCCAGCAGTGACCTAACAGATACCGGGACAGGGGGCTATGGCTACACCTTC
J gene: TRBJ1-2
V gene: TRBV6-2/TRBV6-3
clone size: .
D gene: TRBD1

CDR3 protein: CASSHPLEGWGTDTQYF
CDR3 DNA: TGCGCCAGCAGCCATCCTCTTGAGGGTTGGGGCACAGATACGCAGTATTTT
J gene: TRBJ2-3
V gene: TRBV4-1
clone size: few
D gene: .

CDR3 protein: CASSPPTGSYEQYF
CDR3 DNA: TGTGCCAGCTCACCGCCGACAGGCTCCTACGAGCAGTACTTC
J gene: TRBJ2-7
V gene: TRBV18
clone size: .
D gene: .

CDR3 protein: CASSQDGRGTVGYNEQFF
CDR3 DNA: TGCGCCAGCAGCCAAGATGGGAGAGGGACAGTAGGTTACAATGAGCAGTTCTTC
J gene: TRBJ2-1
V gene: TRBV4-1
clone size: once
D gene: TRBD1

CDR3 protein: CASSLAGGGGPSTDTQYF
CDR3 DNA: TGCGCCAGCAGCTTGGCGGGAGGTGGGGGACCTAGCACAGATACGCAGTATTTT
J gene: TRBJ2-3
V gene: TRBV5-1
clone size: .
D gene: TRBD2

CDR3 protein: CASSGRAGDPYNEQFF
CDR3 DNA: TGTGCCAGCAGTGGAAGGGCGGGAGACCCCTACAATGAGCAGTTCTTC
J gene: TRBJ2-1
V gene: TRBV2
clone size: .
D gene: TRBD2

CDR3 protein: CASSQVLSTGELFF
CDR3 DNA: TGTGCCAGCAGCCAAGTCTTATCCACCGGGGAGCTGTTTTTT
J gene: TRBJ2-2
V gene: TRBV3-1/TRBV3-2
clone size: .
D gene: .

CDR3 protein: CASRGQGENQPQHF
CDR3 DNA: TGTGCCAGCAGAGGACAGGGAGAAAATCAGCCCCAGCATTTT
J gene: TRBJ1-5
V gene: TRBV25-1
clone size: once
D gene: TRBD1

CDR3 protein: CAIMGGPSSYNEQFF
CDR3 DNA: TGTGCCATCATGGGAGGGCCCAGCTCCTACAATGAGCAGTTCTTC
J gene: TRBJ2-1
V gene: TRBV10-3
clone size: .
D gene: TRBD2

CDR3 protein: CASSQDWGQGNEKLFF
CDR3 DNA: TGTGCCAGCAGCCAAGATTGGGGACAGGGTAATGAAAAACTGTTTTTT
J gene: TRBJ1-4
V gene: TRBV14
clone size: .
D gene: TRBD1

CDR3 protein: CAISESGGGNQPQHF
CDR3 DNA: TGTGCCATCAGTGAGTCAGGGGGCGGCAATCAGCCCCAGCATTTT
J gene: TRBJ1-5
V gene: TRBV10-3
clone size: .
D gene: TRBD1

CDR3 protein: CASSEVAGGGNTIYF
CDR3 DNA: TGTGCCAGCAGTGAAGTCGCGGGGGGCGGAAACACCATATATTTT
J gene: TRBJ1-3
V gene: TRBV6-1
clone size: .
D gene: .

CDR3 protein: CASTLSGGMQDTQYF
CDR3 DNA: TGCGCCAGCACCCTTAGCGGGGGTATGCAGGATACGCAGTATTTT
J gene: TRBJ2-3
V gene: TRBV10-2
clone size: once
D gene: TRBD2

CDR3 protein: CASSSPRVRGGELFF
CDR3 DNA: TGTGCCAGCAGCTCCCCCCGAGTGAGAGGAGGGGAGCTGTTTTTT
J gene: TRBJ2-2
V gene: TRBV11-2
clone size: .
D gene: .

CDR3 protein: CATSDHNTGSGYTF
CDR3 DNA: TGTGCCACCAGTGACCACAATACAGGGTCTGGCTACACCTTC
J gene: TRBJ1-2
V gene: TRBV24-1
clone size: .
D gene: .

CDR3 protein: CASSFVALETQYF
CDR3 DNA: TGTGCCAGCAGCTTCGTAGCGTTAGAGACCCAGTACTTC
J gene: TRBJ2-5
V gene: TRBV5-6
clone size: .
D gene: .

CDR3 protein: CASSPQEASTDTQYF
CDR3 DNA: TGTGCCAGCTCACCCCAAGAAGCGAGCACAGATACGCAGTATTTT
J gene: TRBJ2-3
V gene: TRBV18
clone size: .
D gene: .

CDR3 protein: CSVEDPVDTQYF
CDR3 DNA: TGCAGCGTTGAAGATCCTGTAGATACGCAGTATTTT
J gene: TRBJ2-3
V gene: TRBV29-1
clone size: .
D gene: .

CDR3 protein: CASSVTQGGTEAFF
CDR3 DNA: TGTGCCAGCAGCGTAACCCAAGGGGGCACTGAAGCTTTCTTT
J gene: TRBJ1-1
V gene: TRBV9
clone size: .
D gene: .

CDR3 protein: CASSNSGQGGYTF
CDR3 DNA: TGTGCCAGTAGCAATTCCGGACAGGGGGGCTACACCTTC
J gene: TRBJ1-2
V gene: TRBV19
clone size: .
D gene: TRBD1

CDR3 protein: CASSYGRVGQETQYF
CDR3 DNA: TGTGCCAGCAGTTACGGCAGGGTGGGTCAAGAGACCCAGTACTTC
J gene: TRBJ2-5
V gene: TRBV6-5
clone size: .
D gene: .

CDR3 protein: CASSLDQGSDEQYF
CDR3 DNA: TGTGCCAGCAGCTTAGATCAGGGGAGCGACGAGCAGTACTTC
J gene: TRBJ2-7
V gene: TRBV7-9
clone size: .
D gene: .

CDR3 protein: CASSRRTGSNEQFF
CDR3 DNA: TGTGCCAGCAGCCGACGGACAGGTTCCAATGAGCAGTTCTTC
J gene: TRBJ2-1
V gene: TRBV11-3
clone size: .
D gene: TRBD1

CDR3 protein: CASSGAGGTNTGELFF
CDR3 DNA: TGCGCCAGCAGCGGAGCGGGGGGTACGAACACCGGGGAGCTGTTTTTT
J gene: TRBJ2-2
V gene: TRBV4-3
clone size: .
D gene: TRBD2

CDR3 protein: CASSLSATSNTEAFF
CDR3 DNA: TGCGCCAGCAGCTTGTCCGCGACATCGAACACTGAAGCTTTCTTT
J gene: TRBJ1-1
V gene: TRBV5-1
clone size: .
D gene: .

CDR3 protein: CAWRKPAAGELFF
CDR3 DNA: TGTGCCTGGAGGAAGCCTGCCGCCGGGGAGCTGTTTTTT
J gene: TRBJ2-2
V gene: TRBV30
clone size: .
D gene: .

CDR3 protein: CASSRDRTYDTEAFF
CDR3 DNA: TGCGCCAGCAGCCGAGACAGGACTTACGACACTGAAGCTTTCTTT
J gene: TRBJ1-1
V gene: TRBV4-1
clone size: .
D gene: .

CDR3 protein: CAWSVGPLNEKLFF
CDR3 DNA: TGTGCCTGGAGTGTGGGCCCGCTTAATGAAAAACTGTTTTTT
J gene: TRBJ1-4
V gene: TRBV30
clone size: .
D gene: .

CDR3 protein: CASRPDRGLNTGELFF
CDR3 DNA: TGTGCCAGCAGACCAGACAGGGGACTAAACACCGGGGAGCTGTTTTTT
J gene: TRBJ2-2
V gene: TRBV27
clone size: .
D gene: .

CDR3 protein: CASSLGVGENSPLHF
CDR3 DNA: TGTGCCAGCAGCTTAGGTGTCGGGGAAAATTCACCCCTCCACTTT
J gene: TRBJ1-6
V gene: TRBV7-9
clone size: .
D gene: .

CDR3 protein: CASSLEVSSIQETQYF
CDR3 DNA: TGTGCCAGCAGCTTAGAAGTGAGTTCCATACAAGAGACCCAGTACTTC
J gene: TRBJ2-5
V gene: TRBV11-2
clone size: .
D gene: .

CDR3 protein: CASSLLFSGNTIYF
CDR3 DNA: TGTGCCAGCAGCTTACTGTTCTCTGGAAACACCATATATTTT
J gene: TRBJ1-3
V gene: TRBV7-9
clone size: once
D gene: .

CDR3 protein: CATSDRGRDTQYF
CDR3 DNA: TGTGCCACCTCGGACAGGGGGAGGGATACGCAGTATTTT
J gene: TRBJ2-3
V gene: TRBV24-1
clone size: .
D gene: TRBD1

CDR3 protein: CASSAGRDSVVRTGGYTF
CDR3 DNA: TGTGCCAGCAGCGCCGGACGGGACTCTGTTGTCCGGACGGGGGGCTACACCTTC
J gene: TRBJ1-2
V gene: TRBV9
clone size: .
D gene: .

CDR3 protein: CASSIGSREAEAFF
CDR3 DNA: TGTGCCAGTAGTATTGGGTCCAGGGAAGCTGAAGCTTTCTTT
J gene: TRBJ1-1
V gene: TRBV19
clone size: .
D gene: .

CDR3 protein: CASSSQGAGWGRIEAFF
CDR3 DNA: TGTGCCAGCAGCTCTCAGGGCGCGGGGTGGGGAAGGATCGAAGCTTTCTTT
J gene: TRBJ1-1
V gene: TRBV7-2
clone size: few
D gene: .

CDR3 protein: CASSLVGGGDEQFF
CDR3 DNA: TGTGCCAGCTCACTAGTCGGAGGAGGAGATGAGCAGTTCTTC
J gene: TRBJ2-1
V gene: TRBV18
clone size: .
D gene: .

CDR3 protein: CASSGLRGQGYTF
CDR3 DNA: TGTGCCAGTAGTGGCCTCAGGGGGCAAGGCTACACCTTC
J gene: TRBJ1-2
V gene: TRBV19
clone size: .
D gene: TRBD1

CDR3 protein: CASSWTEFGETQYF
CDR3 DNA: TGTGCCAGCAGCTGGACAGAATTCGGGGAGACCCAGTACTTC
J gene: TRBJ2-5
V gene: TRBV5-6
clone size: .
D gene: .

CDR3 protein: CASSQDQTGELFF
CDR3 DNA: TGCGCCAGCAGCCAAGATCAAACCGGGGAGCTGTTTTTT
J gene: TRBJ2-2
V gene: TRBV4-1
clone size: .
D gene: .

CDR3 protein: CASSERGETQYF
CDR3 DNA: TGTGCCAGCAGTGAACGAGGGGAGACCCAGTACTTC
J gene: TRBJ2-5
V gene: TRBV2
clone size: once
D gene: .

CDR3 protein: CASSWGRQETQYF
CDR3 DNA: TGTGCCAGTAGTTGGGGGAGGCAAGAGACCCAGTACTTC
J gene: TRBJ2-5
V gene: TRBV19
clone size: .
D gene: .

CDR3 protein: CASSLGTGAYNEQFF
CDR3 DNA: TGTGCCAGCAGCTTAGGGACAGGGGCCTACAATGAGCAGTTCTTC
J gene: TRBJ2-1
V gene: TRBV11-3
clone size: .
D gene: TRBD1

CDR3 protein: CASGITPEGVGLTF
CDR3 DNA: TGTGCTAGTGGTATAACTCCCGAGGGCGTAGGTCTCACCTTC
J gene: TRBJ1-2
V gene: TRBV12-5
clone size: many
D gene: .

CDR3 protein: CAFRPRGEQPQHF
CDR3 DNA: TGTGCCTTTCGTCCCAGGGGGGAACAGCCCCAGCATTTT
J gene: TRBJ1-5
V gene: TRBV30
clone size: .
D gene: TRBD1